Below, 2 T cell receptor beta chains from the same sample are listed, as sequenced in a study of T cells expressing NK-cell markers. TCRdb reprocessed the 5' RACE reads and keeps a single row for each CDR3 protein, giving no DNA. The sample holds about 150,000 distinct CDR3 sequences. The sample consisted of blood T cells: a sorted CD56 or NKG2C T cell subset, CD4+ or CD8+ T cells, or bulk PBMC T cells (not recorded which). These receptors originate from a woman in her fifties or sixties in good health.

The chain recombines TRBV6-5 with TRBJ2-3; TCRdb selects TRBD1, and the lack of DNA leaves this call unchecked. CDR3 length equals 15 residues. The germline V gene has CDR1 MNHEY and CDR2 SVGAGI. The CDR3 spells CASSTTGWNTDTQYF.

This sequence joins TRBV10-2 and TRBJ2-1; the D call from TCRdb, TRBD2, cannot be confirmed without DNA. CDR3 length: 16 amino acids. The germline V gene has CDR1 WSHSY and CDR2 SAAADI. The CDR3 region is CASSEEGLADYNEQFF.